The 3 T cell receptor beta chains below all came from one sample that was sequenced in a study of blood T cell repertoires in COVID-19. The repertoire was sequenced with immunoSEQ multiplex PCR; TCRdb's copy has only in-frame clones and lacks some. The table records almost 95,000 clones, less than 75% of them present only once. Material for sequencing was peripheral blood. The receptors derive from a woman aged 55 to 70 in a cohort sampled during active or convalescent COVID-19.

The genes are TRBV3-1 (or the pseudogene TRBV3-2) and TRBJ1-1; D not certain. Germline loops: CDR1 LGHDT, CDR2 YNNKEL (reference sequence). The V gene lost 6 bases and the J gene lost 8 bases, with 16 bases spanning the gap. This CDR3 is built from 13 residues. CDR3 region: CASSPRLGVEAFF. The CDR3 region has the DNA TGTGCCAGCAGTCCCCGTCTCGGGGTAGAAGCTTTCTTT.

J is TRBJ2-1 and V is TRBV5-1; 8 bases line up with TRBD2. CDR1 and CDR2 from the germline V gene are SGHRS and YFSETQ. Losses at the gene ends were 2 bases for V and 2 bases for J; bases not matched to a gene: 6. This CDR3 is 16 amino acids long. This CDR3 is CASSLIPGGAYNEQFF. DNA of the CDR3: TGCGCCAGCAGCTTAATCCCCGGGGGGGCCTACAATGAGCAGTTCTTC.

The CDR3 DNA reads as TGTGCCAGCAGTTCCGGGACAGGAGGGAATGGCTACACCTTC. This encodes CASSSGTGGNGYTF. The chain has TRBV2 and TRBJ1-2; 8 nucleotides align to TRBD1. Looked up from germline, CDR1 is SNHLY and CDR2 is FYNNEI. The V segment lost 5 bases and the J segment 6 bases; nucleotides outside the gene matches: 8. The CDR3 has 14 amino acids.